The 7 T cell receptor beta chains presented below share a single source sample, sequenced in a study of blood T cell repertoires in COVID-19. Sequenced by immunoSEQ multiplex PCR; TCRdb stores in-frame clones only, minus some. The table has 100,000 to 150,000 clones, roughly 72% seen once. Sequencing was done on a sample of peripheral blood. These receptors originate from a man at least 80 years old with COVID-19, enrolled during active disease.

This clone was seen a few times. The gene calls are TRBV1 and TRBJ2-1; TRBD1, the D gene given by the table, was not confirmed from the DNA. TRBV1 is deemed a pseudogene. The CDR3 loop spans 15 amino acids. The CDR3 DNA follows: TGCACCAGCAGCCGTTCGGGACAGGGGAGGAATGAGCAGTTCTTC. Amino acid sequence: CTSSRSGQGRNEQFF.

The chain combines TRBV7-2 with TRBJ2-1, with TRBD2 matching over 8 bases. This CDR3 comprises 15 residues. The germline gives CDR1 SGHTA, CDR2 FQGNSA. V lost 1 base and J lost 6; bases outside the gene matches: 5. The CDR3 coding sequence is TGTGCCAGCAGCTTAGTGGCTAGCGGGTCCAATGAGCAGTTCTTC. Translating it yields CASSLVASGSNEQFF.

The V gene is TRBV7-2, the J gene TRBJ1-1; D perhaps matches TRBD1 (6 bases). V was trimmed by 5 bases and J by 2 bases, leaving 9 bases between them. CDR1 and CDR2 from the germline V gene are SGHTA and FQGNSA. The CDR3 loop spans 13 amino acids. The CDR3 coding sequence is TGTGCCAGCAGCAAAGGGGGAAACACTGAAGCTTTCTTT. Translation gives CASSKGGNTEAFF. The complete variable domain, with remaining parts taken from reference TRBV7-2 and TRBJ1-1, reads GAGVSQSPSNKVTEKGKDVELRCDPISGHTALYWYRQSLGQGLEFLIYFQGNSAPDKSGLPSDRFSAERTGGSVSTLTIQRTQQEDSAVYLCASSKGGNTEAFFGQGTRLTVV.

There are a few counts of this clone. This chain joins TRBV2 and TRBJ1-2; D is ambiguous. V lost 8 bases to trimming and J lost 3 bases, with 10 bases between them. The CDR3 sequence is 12 residues long. The germline CDR1 and CDR2 sequences are SNHLY and FYNNEI. The DNA of the CDR3 is TGTGCCAGCCGCCGGGAGGACTATGGCTACACCTTC. This codes for CASRREDYGYTF.

Comments on this clone: This clone may be a read error of a much larger clone one base away. J is TRBJ2-7 and V is TRBV28; D is uncertain. The CDR3 covers 11 residues. Germline V gene sequence: CDR1 MDHEN, CDR2 SYDVKM. Trimming stripped 6 bases from V and 3 bases from J, with 6 bases between. For the CDR3, the DNA is TGTGCCAGCAGCACTCTCTACGAGCAGTACTTC. Its protein is CASSTLYEQYF.

The V and J genes are TRBV28 and TRBJ1-5; maybe TRBD1 (5 bases). From germline, CDR1 is MDHEN and CDR2 SYDVKM. Trimming pared 3 bases from V and 7 bases from J, leaving 13 bases between. The CDR3 has 14 residues. Here the CDR3 reads CASSFSGEGQPQHF. The CDR3 coding sequence is TGTGCCAGCAGTTTTAGCGGGGAGGGGCAGCCCCAGCATTTT.

This clone was observed a single time. This CDR3 is also generated by other DNA sequences in the sample. The V and J genes are TRBV5-6 and TRBJ2-1, with 9 bases lining up with TRBD2. V gave up 0 bases and J gave up 6 bases; unmatched junction bases: 4. This CDR3 comprises 15 residues. CDR1 is SGHDT, CDR2 YYEEEE, per germline. CDR3 coding DNA: TGTGCCAGCAGCTTGGCGAGCGGGAGGCGCAATGAGCAGTTCTTC. Amino acid sequence: CASSLASGRRNEQFF.